These 18 T cell receptor beta chains share one sample of origin, sequenced in a study of cytomegalovirus exposure and HLA in healthy donors (dated 2017 in TCRdb). The receptor library was made with the immunoSEQ multiplex PCR assay. A mixture of 60 forward primers for TCR Vbeta segments and 13 reverse primers for TCR Jbeta segments was used in the multiplex PCR. The clones in this table, taken by TCRdb from immuneACCESS, are in-frame only. Not every clone is retained; where verified, under half of the shortfall comes from an unresolved V gene, and the cause of the rest is unknown. Across this sample there are 110,000 to 150,000 clones, with around 80% seen only once. The leading ten clones occupy about 5% of the sample. The material sequenced was PBMCs. The receptor source for this set is a male donor in good health and CMV-seronegative.

This clone has just one count. DNA of the CDR3: TGCGCCAGCACAAAAAGCCCGGGGGGGGAAAACACCGGGGAGCTGTTTTTT. Protein: CASTKSPGGENTGELFF. V gene TRBV5-1 combines with J gene TRBJ2-2; 8 bases agree with TRBD2. Per germline, CDR1 SGHRS and CDR2 YFSETQ. The CDR3 loop spans 17 amino acids. After removal of 6 bases from V and 2 bases from J, the junction contained 12 bases not matched to a gene.

This chain connects TRBV7-9 to TRBJ1-1; perhaps TRBD1 as D (6 bases). CDR3 length: 13 amino acids. Germline lookup yields CDR1 SEHNR and CDR2 FQNEAQ (reference sequence). V gave up 1 base and J gave up 5 bases, with 8 bases separating them. CDR3 loop: CASSLEGGTEAFF. The CDR3, as DNA: TGTGCCAGCAGCTTAGAAGGGGGAACTGAAGCTTTCTTT.

Turning to this clone: Other nucleotide sequences from this sample produce the same CDR3. V and J are TRBV5-1 and TRBJ1-6, with D possibly matching TRBD1 (5 bases). In germline, CDR1 is SGHRS, CDR2 YFSETQ. Trimming left V 4 bases short and J 7 bases short, with 12 bases between. CDR3 length equals 14 residues. CDR3 loop: CASSETGENSPLHF. The CDR3 DNA reads as TGCGCCAGCAGCGAGACGGGGGAAAATTCACCCCTCCACTTT.

This rearrangement joins TRBV29-1 to TRBJ1-1; the D is unclear. There are 13 residues in the CDR3. Per germline, CDR1 SQVTM and CDR2 ANQGSEA. Deletions cut 1 base from V and 5 bases from J, with 11 bases between. CDR3 region: CSVEVNSGTEAFF. In DNA form, the CDR3 reads TGCAGCGTTGAAGTGAACAGTGGAACTGAAGCTTTCTTT.

The chain employs TRBV2 and TRBJ2-1, with a possible D match to TRBD2 (6 bases). V lost 6 bases and J lost 7, with 10 bases in between. The CDR3 is made up of 12 amino acids. Per germline, CDR1 SNHLY and CDR2 FYNNEI. CDR3 amino acids: CASRTSRNEQFF. The CDR3 region has the DNA TGTGCCAGCAGGACTAGTCGGAATGAGCAGTTCTTC.

V gene TRBV6-6 combines with J gene TRBJ2-1; a weak D match, TRBD2 (7 bases). The germline CDR1 and CDR2 sequences are MNHNY and SVGAGI (reference sequence). CDR3 length: 16 amino acids. The ends were cut back, 2 bases at V and 9 bases at J, with 20 bases in the middle. CDR3 loop: CASSYLKTGGQGEQFF. DNA of the CDR3: TGTGCCAGCAGTTACCTAAAAACCGGGGGGCAGGGTGAGCAGTTCTTC.

The V call is TRBV18, the J call TRBJ2-5; TRBD2 might be the D (6 bases). This CDR3 has 17 amino acids. The V end lost 1 base, the J end lost 8 bases, and 23 bases lay between the germline ends. Per the germline V gene, CDR1 is KGHSH and CDR2 is LQKENI. The CDR3 nucleotides read TGTGCCAGCTCACCACTTGGAGCGGGCGATTTCGGGCGTACCCAGTACTTC. It specifies CASSPLGAGDFGRTQYF.

This chain links TRBV7-8 with TRBJ2-2; 8 bases match TRBD1. The CDR3 is made up of 15 amino acids. Germline V gives CDR1 SGHVS, CDR2 FQNEAQ. Unmatched junction bases numbered 6, after V lost 5 bases and J lost 4 bases. For the CDR3, the DNA is TGTGCCAGCAGCCTCCAGGGGGCGGGCACCGGGGAGCTGTTTTTT. This gives the protein CASSLQGAGTGELFF.

The chain uses TRBV10-3 and TRBJ1-4, with no clear D. The V gene's germline CDR1 is ENHRY and CDR2 SYGVKD. The CDR3 has 13 amino acids. Trimming shortened V by 2 bases and J by 11 bases, and 12 bases separated the two germline ends. CDR3 nucleotides: TGTGCCATCAGTGAGGCGGGCTCCGGGAAACTGTTTTTT. Amino acid sequence: CAISEAGSGKLFF.

This chain links TRBV6-5 with TRBJ2-5, with 7 bases fitting TRBD1. V trimming: 0 bases; J trimming: 7 bases; junction bases outside the gene matches: 11. This CDR3 is built from 16 residues. Germline-derived CDR1 and CDR2 are MNHEY and SVGAGI. CDR3 region: CASSYSIWDSRGTQYF. The CDR3 DNA sequence: TGTGCCAGCAGTTACTCGATATGGGACAGTCGGGGGACCCAGTACTTC.

The rearrangement links TRBV20-1 to TRBJ2-7; 7 nucleotides line up with TRBD1. Germline V CDR1 and CDR2: DFQATT, SNEGSKA (reference sequence). CDR3 size: 11 residues. Trimming took 6 bases from V and 5 from J; bases not matched to a gene: 4. The CDR3 coding sequence is TGCAGTGCACAGGGGTTCCACGAGCAGTACTTC. This translates into CSAQGFHEQYF.

This rearrangement joins TRBV7-3 to TRBJ2-1; a possible D gene is TRBD1 (5 bases). This CDR3 contains 17 residues. From germline, CDR1 is SGHTA and CDR2 FQGTGA. Trimming removed 11 bases at V and 0 bases at J, with 23 bases between. CDR3 region: CASRVPGGESSYNEQFF. Here the CDR3 DNA reads TGTGCCTCCAGGGTCCCTGGCGGTGAAAGCTCCTACAATGAGCAGTTCTTC.

This sequence joins TRBV7-2 and TRBJ1-2, with no clear D. V lost 1 base to trimming and J lost 4 bases, with 10 bases between them. The CDR3 consists of 14 residues. In germline, CDR1 is SGHTA, CDR2 FQGNSA. The CDR3 spells CASSLEETRYGYTF. CDR3 DNA sequence: TGTGCCAGCAGCTTAGAAGAGACTCGCTATGGCTACACCTTC. Drawing the rest from reference TRBV7-2 and TRBJ1-2, the complete variable domain is GAGVSQSPSNKVTEKGKDVELRCDPISGHTALYWYRQSLGQGLEFLIYFQGNSAPDKSGLPSDRFSAERTGGSVSTLTIQRTQQEDSAVYLCASSLEETRYGYTFGSGTRLTVV.

This sequence joins TRBV18 and TRBJ2-1, with 7 positions matching TRBD1. Germline lookup yields CDR1 KGHSH and CDR2 LQKENI. V trimming: 8 bases; J trimming: 15 bases; junction bases outside the gene matches: 19. The CDR3 is 14 amino acids. The DNA for the CDR3 is TGTGCCAGCCCTACCCCACGGACAGGCCGGGATTTGTTCTTC. This encodes CASPTPRTGRDLFF.

This chain links TRBV5-4 with TRBJ2-1; no definite D call. V dropped 5 bases and J dropped 1 base, with 10 bases sitting between them. The CDR3 has 14 amino acids. Germline-derived CDR1 and CDR2 are SGHNT and YYREEE (reference sequence). DNA of the CDR3: TGTGCCAGCAGACTAACTCGATCCTACAATGAGCAGTTCTTC. This codes for CASRLTRSYNEQFF. The whole variable domain, filled in from reference TRBV5-4 and TRBJ2-1, reads ETGVTQSPTHLIKTRGQQVTLRCSSQSGHNTVSWYQQALGQGPQFIFQYYREEENGRGNFPPRFSGLQFPNYSSELNVNALELDDSALYLCASRLTRSYNEQFFGPGTRLTVL.

The rearrangement uses TRBV19 and TRBJ2-7; D is possibly TRBD1 (6 bases). The CDR3 runs 12 residues. CDR1 and CDR2 (germline): LNHDA, SQIVND (reference sequence). V gave up 5 bases and J gave up 4 bases, with 9 bases separating them. In DNA, the CDR3 is TGTGCCAGTAGTGACCAGGGGTACGAGCAGTACTTC. Translating it yields CASSDQGYEQYF.

In this sample, this clone turned up a few times. This chain connects TRBV5-4 to TRBJ1-4; the D gene is possibly TRBD1 (5 bases). The V and J ends lost 4 bases and 8 bases respectively, with 21 bases between them. CDR3 size: 16 residues. Looked up from germline, CDR1 is SGHNT and CDR2 is YYREEE (reference sequence). CDR3 bases: TGTGCCAGCAGCCTAAGAACAGGCAAGTCAGGAGAAAAACTGTTTTTT. Encoded protein: CASSLRTGKSGEKLFF. Full variable domain (rest looked up from reference TRBV5-4 and TRBJ1-4): ETGVTQSPTHLIKTRGQQVTLRCSSQSGHNTVSWYQQALGQGPQFIFQYYREEENGRGNFPPRFSGLQFPNYSSELNVNALELDDSALYLCASSLRTGKSGEKLFFGSGTQLSVL.

The genes are TRBV25-1 and TRBJ1-2; 9 nucleotides agree with TRBD1. The CDR3 consists of 15 residues. CDR1 and CDR2 (germline): MGHDK, SYGVNS. V gave up 4 bases and J gave up 8 bases; unmatched junction bases: 11. The CDR3: CASSGPTGGAWGYTF. CDR3 coding DNA: TGTGCCAGCAGTGGGCCTACAGGGGGCGCGTGGGGCTACACCTTC.